Below, 2 T cell receptor beta chains from the same sample are listed, as sequenced in a study of T cell responses to AZD1222 COVID-19 vaccine. Assay: immunoSEQ multiplex PCR; the TCRdb copy retains only in-frame clones and omits some. The data contain some 150,000 clones, 90% of them singletons. The sequences come from peripheral blood, collected 28 days after the second AZD1222 dose. These TCRs come from an adult who received the AZD1222 COVID-19 vaccine.

V usage is TRBV2 and J usage is TRBJ2-5; TRBD2 matches at 12 bases. The CDR3 contains 16 residues. The trim removed 4 bases at V and 4 bases at J, leaving 7 bases unmatched. Per germline, CDR1 SNHLY and CDR2 FYNNEI. CDR3 residues: CASSAASGRASETQYF. CDR3 coding DNA: TGTGCCAGCAGTGCCGCTAGCGGGAGGGCCTCAGAGACCCAGTACTTC.

The rearrangement joins TRBV18 to TRBJ2-5; 11 nucleotides line up with TRBD1. The CDR3 has 16 amino acids. Germline-derived CDR1 and CDR2 are KGHSH and LQKENI. V trimming: 3 bases; J trimming: 5 bases; junction bases outside the gene matches: 8. CDR3 protein: CASSPDRGLKGETQYF. The CDR3 nucleotides read TGTGCCAGCTCACCGGACAGGGGGCTAAAAGGGGAGACCCAGTACTTC.